This TCR beta chain came from a study of shared clonotypes between healthy human individuals. This CDR3 comprises 16 residues. Germline V CDR1 and CDR2: MGHRA, YSYEKL. V trimming: 0 bases; J trimming: 7 bases; junction bases outside the gene matches: 9. TCRdb's copy holds only in-frame clones and misses some; the assay was immunoSEQ multiplex PCR. The sample lists roughly 1 million clones; about 74% were seen once. The TCR originated in a man aged 18 to 30 in good health. Material for sequencing was memory CD4+ T cells sorted from blood. Subset specified: CD45RA-negative fraction. V gene TRBV4-1 combines with J gene TRBJ1-5; 7 nucleotides match TRBD1. The CDR3 sequence: CASSQEGRGRGQPQHF. The CDR3 nucleotides read TGCGCCAGCAGCCAAGAGGGAAGGGGCAGGGGGCAGCCCCAGCATTTT.